This T cell receptor (beta chain) is from a study of blood T cell repertoires in COVID-19. For the study at large: There were acute and convalescent COVID-19 samples, and they came from the United States, Italy and Spain. T cells, B-cell-depleted T cells, or PBMCs supplied cDNA or gDNA.

Original processing notes: Estimation of nucleated cell counts relied on the amplification of reference gene primers. Produced via immunoSEQ multiplex PCR; TCRdb's table is partial and in-frame only. Clone size and V and J calls were adopted from that table, with D and trimming inferred from the DNA. The repertoire holds 60,000 to 85,000 clones, 65% to 85% seen once, with about 20% in the top ten. CDR1 and CDR2 (germline): MDHEN, SYDVKM. This CDR3 has 14 residues. Trimming took off 3 bases at V and 7 bases at J, with 13 bases between the two ends. Specimen: peripheral blood. This TCR came from a woman aged 55-69 years with acute or convalescent COVID-19. This chain joins TRBV28 and TRBJ1-5; D possibly corresponds to TRBD1 (5 bases). CDR3 sequence reads: CASSFQGFGQPQHF. The CDR3 region has the DNA TGTGCCAGCAGTTTCCAGGGTTTCGGGCAGCCCCAGCATTTT. The full variable domain, its missing parts supplied by reference TRBV28 and TRBJ1-5, is DVKVTQSSRYLVKRTGEKVFLECVQDMDHENMFWYRQDPGLGLRLIYFSYDVKMKEKGDIPEGYSVSREKKERFSLILESASTNQTSMYLCASSFQGFGQPQHFGDGTRLSIL.